The 30 T cell receptor beta chains below all came from one sample that was sequenced in a study of technical replicates of blood from several donors. TCRdb's copy holds only in-frame clones and misses some; the assay was immunoSEQ multiplex PCR. The table records over 85,000 clones, 90% to 95% of them present only once. Sequenced sample: T cells isolated from PBMCs. The source of these receptors is a human donor in good health.

The rearrangement joins TRBV9 to TRBJ2-7, with D possibly being TRBD1 (6 bases). V was trimmed by 3 bases and J by 3 bases, leaving 19 bases between them. CDR3 size: 16 residues. Germline values: CDR1 SGDLS, CDR2 YYNGEE. The CDR3 region has the DNA TGTGCCAGCAGCGCCGGACAGAACCCTTTTGACTACGAGCAGTACTTC. It encodes CASSAGQNPFDYEQYF.

V is TRBV5-6 and J is TRBJ1-1; D unresolved. The V and J ends lost 1 base and 11 bases respectively, with 15 bases between them. Germline lookup yields CDR1 SGHDT and CDR2 YYEEEE. The CDR3 covers 13 residues. The CDR3 nucleotides read TGTGCCAGCAGCTTGCAGCCCCGCGGAAGTGCTTTCTTT. This gives the protein CASSLQPRGSAFF.

The V and J genes are TRBV6-5 and TRBJ1-1; no clear D. Germline V gene sequence: CDR1 MNHEY, CDR2 SVGAGI. The V and J ends lost 2 bases and 2 bases respectively, with 15 bases between them. The length of the CDR3 is 16 residues. CDR3 sequence (DNA): TGTGCCAGCAGTTACCTCTCCGGTTTAATCAACACTGAAGCTTTCTTT. The encoded protein is CASSYLSGLINTEAFF.

The J gene is TRBJ1-1, the V gene TRBV2, with D possibly TRBD1 on 6 matching bases. Trimming cost V 2 bases and J 3 bases, with 19 bases left between them. This CDR3 has 17 residues. Germline values: CDR1 SNHLY, CDR2 FYNNEI. DNA for the CDR3: TGTGCCAGCAGTGAAAGGCGGTGGAAAGGGGGGGACACTGAAGCTTTCTTT. Encoded protein: CASSERRWKGGDTEAFF.

The rearrangement joins TRBV6-1 to TRBJ2-7; perhaps TRBD2 as D (6 bases). Germline CDR1 is MNHNS and CDR2 is SASEGT. Trimming shortened V by 2 bases and J by 2 bases, and 10 bases separated the two germline ends. The CDR3 is 14 residues long. CDR3 nucleotides: TGTGCCAGCAGTGAAATAGGGAGGACCTACGAGCAGTACTTC. This sequence encodes CASSEIGRTYEQYF.

The chain joins TRBV4-2 to TRBJ2-1; 8 bases align to TRBD2. CDR1 is LGHNA, CDR2 YNFKEQ, per germline. The V segment lost 0 bases and the J segment 6 bases; nucleotides outside the gene matches: 7. The CDR3 length is 16 residues. The CDR3 sequence: CASSQEGGGRANEQFF. DNA for the CDR3: TGTGCCAGCAGCCAAGAGGGCGGGGGGCGCGCCAATGAGCAGTTCTTC.

The chain carries TRBV15 and TRBJ2-3; TRBD2 matches at 10 bases. V lost 1 base to trimming and J lost 3 bases; unmatched junction nucleotides: 22. Germline V gives CDR1 LNHNV, CDR2 YYDKDF (reference sequence). There are 22 residues in the CDR3. CDR3 region: CATSRAPVRYEEASGSTDTQYF. CDR3 bases: TGTGCCACCAGCAGAGCCCCCGTAAGATATGAGGAGGCTAGCGGGAGTACAGATACGCAGTATTTT.

The V call is TRBV5-1, the J call TRBJ2-2; the D gene is possibly TRBD2 (6 bases). Germline CDR1 SGHRS, CDR2 YFSETQ. The V end lost 0 bases, the J end lost 1 base, and 10 bases lay between the germline ends. The length of the CDR3 is 16 residues. This chain's CDR3 is CASSLAGGMNTGELFF. The CDR3 DNA sequence: TGCGCCAGCAGCTTGGCCGGGGGAATGAACACCGGGGAGCTGTTTTTT.

This chain links TRBV11-3 with TRBJ2-1; 9 nucleotides match TRBD2. J gave up 0 bases and V 4 bases, and 4 bases lay outside the gene matches. The CDR3 totals 16 residues. Germline V lookup: CDR1 SGHNT, CDR2 YENEEA. Written as DNA, the CDR3 is TGTGCCAGCAGCTCCGTACTAGCGGGCTCCTACAATGAGCAGTTCTTC. Translated, it gives CASSSVLAGSYNEQFF. The whole variable domain, filled in from reference TRBV11-3 and TRBJ2-1, reads EAGVVQSPRYKIIEKKQPVAFWCNPISGHNTLYWYLQNLGQGPELLIRYENEEAVDDSQLPKDRFSAERLKGVDSTLKIQPAELGDSAVYLCASSSVLAGSYNEQFFGPGTRLTVL.

This clone appeared a few times. The V and J genes are TRBV7-9 and TRBJ1-4; D unresolved. The CDR3 loop spans 15 amino acids. Germline CDR1 and CDR2: SEHNR and FQNEAQ (reference sequence). V dropped 1 base and J dropped 0 bases, with 6 bases sitting between them. The CDR3 spells CASSLGLATNEKLFF. In DNA form, the CDR3 reads TGTGCCAGCAGCTTAGGACTGGCAACTAATGAAAAACTGTTTTTT.

The gene calls are TRBV6-5 and TRBJ2-7; D perhaps matches TRBD1 (6 bases). V was cut by 6 bases and J by 3 bases, with 12 bases left in between. The germline V gene encodes CDR1 MNHEY and CDR2 SVGAGI. CDR3 length: 13 residues. CDR3 amino acids: CASSNGQFYEQYF. For the CDR3, the DNA is TGTGCCAGCAGCAATGGACAGTTCTACGAGCAGTACTTC.

The chain combines TRBV4-1 with TRBJ2-3, with a possible D match to TRBD1 (5 bases). The CDR3 is 16 residues long. CDR1 MGHRA and CDR2 YSYEKL come from the germline V gene. Trimming shortened V by 2 bases and J by 0 bases, and 12 bases separated the two germline ends. As DNA, the CDR3 is TGCGCCAGCAGCCAACTCCCAGGGTCTAGCACAGATACGCAGTATTTT. As protein: CASSQLPGSSTDTQYF.

J is TRBJ1-1 and V is TRBV7-8; possibly TRBD1 for D (5 bases). Trimming cost V 5 bases and J 0 bases, with 19 bases left between them. This CDR3 contains 17 residues. Germline values: CDR1 SGHVS, CDR2 FQNEAQ. CDR3 DNA sequence: TGTGCCAGCAGCCTTCGACAGTTCACCCATATGAACACTGAAGCTTTCTTT. Protein product: CASSLRQFTHMNTEAFF. Based on the CDR3 plus reference TRBV7-8 and TRBJ1-1, the full variable domain is GAGVSQSPRYKVAKRGQDVALRCDPISGHVSLFWYQQALGQGPEFLTYFQNEAQLDKSGLPSDRFFAERPEGSVSTLKIQRTQQEDSAVYLCASSLRQFTHMNTEAFFGQGTRLTVV.

The chain carries TRBV5-1 and TRBJ2-3; 10 bases line up with TRBD2. The CDR3 has 15 residues. V lost 2 bases, J lost 5 bases, and 5 bases stayed unmatched. Germline lookup yields CDR1 SGHRS and CDR2 YFSETQ. The CDR3 here is CASSFSGRAVDTQYF. CDR3 nucleotide sequence: TGCGCCAGCAGCTTCAGCGGGAGGGCTGTAGATACGCAGTATTTT.

The rearrangement joins TRBV29-1 to TRBJ2-7; tentatively, D is TRBD1 (5 bases). The CDR3 length is 14 residues. Trimming took 7 bases from V and 0 from J, leaving 16 bases between them. The V gene's germline CDR1 is SQVTM and CDR2 ANQGSEA. The CDR3 nucleotides read TGCAGCGCGCAAGGGGCGGAAAGCTCCTACGAGCAGTACTTC. Translating it yields CSAQGAESSYEQYF.

This chain connects TRBV10-3 to TRBJ1-6; D gene ambiguous. The CDR3 length is 13 residues. The germline CDR1 and CDR2 sequences are ENHRY and SYGVKD. Deletions cut 6 bases from V and 7 bases from J, with 10 bases between. CDR3 sequence (DNA): TGTGCCATCAGATCCGTCCCGAATTCACCCCTCCACTTT. Its protein product is CAIRSVPNSPLHF.

This chain uses TRBV18 with TRBJ2-6; 7 bases agree with TRBD1. The J segment lost 0 bases and the V segment lost 2 bases, leaving 10 bases of the junction unmatched. CDR3 size: 19 residues. CDR1 and CDR2 from the germline V gene are KGHSH and LQKENI. CDR3 sequence: CASSPGTATINSGANVLTF. CDR3 sequence (DNA): TGTGCCAGCTCACCAGGGACAGCAACTATTAACTCTGGGGCCAACGTCCTGACTTTC. The whole variable domain, filled in from reference TRBV18 and TRBJ2-6, reads NAGVMQNPRHLVRRRGQEARLRCSPMKGHSHVYWYRQLPEEGLKFMVYLQKENIIDESGMPKERFSAEFPKEGPSILRIQQVVRGDSAAYFCASSPGTATINSGANVLTFGAGSRLTVL.

V gene TRBV19 combines with J gene TRBJ2-5; 9 nucleotides agree with TRBD2. This CDR3 is 17 amino acids long. CDR1 and CDR2 (germline): LNHDA, SQIVND (reference sequence). Trimming took 4 bases from V and 4 from J; bases not matched to a gene: 13. CDR3 DNA sequence: TGTGCCAGTAGTAACCCGGAAGGGGCGGGGGGGCGAGAGACCCAGTACTTC. Translation gives CASSNPEGAGGRETQYF.

The CDR3 here is CASVPGTGPYEQYF. As DNA, the CDR3 is TGTGCCAGCGTTCCAGGGACAGGGCCCTACGAGCAGTACTTC. The rearrangement joins TRBV6-5 to TRBJ2-7; 9 bases line up with TRBD1. The CDR3 runs 14 residues. In germline, CDR1 is MNHEY, CDR2 SVGAGI. J was trimmed by 2 bases and V by 8 bases; bases with no gene match: 7.

This clone was seen only once. The chain is built from TRBV6-4 and TRBJ2-3, with 11 bases lining up with TRBD2. Looked up from germline, CDR1 is MRHNA and CDR2 is SNTAGT. Unmatched junction bases numbered 7, after V lost 3 bases and J lost 2 bases. The CDR3 loop spans 17 amino acids. CDR3 residues: CASSELAGVTPTDTQYF. CDR3 nucleotide sequence: TGTGCCAGCAGTGAACTAGCGGGGGTTACCCCCACAGATACGCAGTATTTT.

This chain connects TRBV6-4 to TRBJ1-5; D not resolved. V was cut by 4 bases and J by 3 bases, with 16 bases left in between. CDR3 length equals 16 residues. Germline-derived CDR1 and CDR2 are MRHNA and SNTAGT. This chain's CDR3 is CASSGVLADSNQPQHF. As DNA, the CDR3 is TGTGCCAGCAGTGGAGTTCTGGCAGACTCCAATCAGCCCCAGCATTTT.

This chain uses TRBV5-1 with TRBJ1-3, with 10 bases lining up with TRBD1. The CDR3 extends over 16 amino acids. The germline gives CDR1 SGHRS, CDR2 YFSETQ. V dropped 4 bases and J dropped 5; count of bases not matched to a gene: 9. The CDR3 loop reads CASSHGTGDLRNTIYF. The CDR3 nucleotides read TGCGCCAGCAGCCACGGGACAGGGGATTTGAGAAACACCATATATTTT.

The chain has TRBV6-1 and TRBJ2-3, with 7 nucleotides matching TRBD2. The V and J ends lost 1 base and 1 base, in that order; junction bases with no gene match: 2. Looked up from germline, CDR1 is MNHNS and CDR2 is SASEGT. The CDR3 is 15 residues long. The CDR3 here is CASSEDLAGTDTQYF. In nucleotides, the CDR3 is TGTGCCAGCAGTGAAGATCTAGCGGGCACAGATACGCAGTATTTT.

The chain couples TRBV30 to TRBJ2-1; 8 nucleotides line up with TRBD1. Germline V CDR1 and CDR2: GTSNPN, SVGIG (reference sequence). Trimming took 3 bases from V and 12 from J; bases not matched to a gene: 4. This CDR3 comprises 11 residues. The chain's CDR3 is CAWRETGGQFF. Here the CDR3 DNA reads TGTGCCTGGAGAGAAACAGGGGGGCAGTTCTTC.

The genes are TRBV6-1 and TRBJ1-3; possible D gene TRBD1, 6 bases. Per germline, CDR1 MNHNS and CDR2 SASEGT. This CDR3 contains 13 residues. V dropped 7 bases and J dropped 8 bases, with 15 bases sitting between them. The CDR3 nucleotides are TGTGCCAGCAACGAACCAGGGGTACACACCATATATTTT. Protein product: CASNEPGVHTIYF.

This rearrangement joins TRBV6-6 to TRBJ2-4, with 9 bases identical to TRBD1. J gave up 8 bases and V 5 bases, and 13 bases lay outside the gene matches. The CDR3 is made up of 16 amino acids. CDR1 and CDR2 from the germline V gene are MNHNY and SVGAGI (reference sequence). In DNA form, the CDR3 reads TGTGCCAGCAGTGCTACCTCCGGGACAGGGTCGGACATTCAGTACTTC. As protein: CASSATSGTGSDIQYF.

The CDR3 region has the DNA TGTGCCAGCTCACCTAAAGGACTCCGACAGGGAAATCAGCCCCAGCATTTT. Its translation: CASSPKGLRQGNQPQHF. The rearrangement uses TRBV18 and TRBJ1-5, with 7 positions matching TRBD1. Losses at the gene ends were 3 bases for V and 4 bases for J; bases not matched to a gene: 12. Germline lookup yields CDR1 KGHSH and CDR2 LQKENI. The CDR3 contains 17 residues.

This rearrangement joins TRBV20-1 to TRBJ2-5; no clear D gene. The V end lost 3 bases, the J end lost 5 bases, and 7 bases lay between the germline ends. The length of the CDR3 is 11 residues. CDR1 DFQATT and CDR2 SNEGSKA come from the germline V gene (reference sequence). CDR3 region: CSASVEETQYF. CDR3 coding DNA: TGCAGTGCTAGCGTCGAGGAGACCCAGTACTTC.

The rearrangement links TRBV5-6 to TRBJ2-7; D unclear. Germline CDR1 is SGHDT and CDR2 is YYEEEE. The CDR3 sequence is 15 residues long. Trimming took off 1 base at V and 4 bases at J, with 15 bases between the two ends. The CDR3 spells CASSLLQAGEYEQYF. The DNA of the CDR3 is TGTGCCAGCAGCTTGCTCCAGGCTGGTGAGTACGAGCAGTACTTC.

J is TRBJ1-2 and V is TRBV9; 7 bases are a match to TRBD1. Per the germline V gene, CDR1 is SGDLS and CDR2 is YYNGEE. The CDR3 is made up of 13 amino acids. V shed 0 bases and J 8 bases; nucleotides not matched to a gene: 4. The CDR3 here is CASSVGQGKGYTF. The CDR3 bases are TGTGCCAGCAGCGTAGGACAGGGCAAGGGCTACACCTTC.